These T cell receptor beta chains were read from a single sample in a study of shared clonotypes between healthy human individuals. Profiling relied on immunoSEQ multiplex PCR, and the TCRdb table lists in-frame clones only, not all of them. The sample consists of 400,000 to 550,000 clones, approximately 79% of them appearing once. Material: PBMCs. Source of these receptors: a woman in her thirties or forties in good health. Some clones in this sample may be carry-over from other donors' samples. CDR3s leave out the opening cysteine and the closing phenylalanine or tryptophan.

j_call v_call cdr3_aa
TRBJ2-1 TRBV7-3 ASSLNSASYNEQF
TRBJ2-5 TRBV18 ASSPNRQETQY
TRBJ2-5 TRBV7-6 ASSQPPQETQY
TRBJ2-7 TRBV4-3 ASSQDTGTVQQY
TRBJ1-2 TRBV5-1 ASSLEPLRGYT
TRBJ1-3 TRBV6-6 ASSFYRDTIY
TRBJ1-4 TRBV5-1 ASSLAQGGIEKLF
TRBJ2-7 TRBV28 ASSLAGTGIYEQY
TRBJ1-2 TRBV28 ASRTGAKYGYT
TRBJ2-1 TRBV5-4 ASSLGLLSYNEQF
TRBJ1-3 TRBV9 ASSPTRQGTGNTIY
TRBJ1-3 TRBV5-8 ASSLALGNTIY
TRBJ2-7 TRBV18 ASSPVATTPGDSYEQY
TRBJ1-1 TRBV2 ASTPRRQVNTEAF
TRBJ1-4 TRBV9 ASSVGAGAGEKLF
TRBJ1-3 TRBV10-2 ASSDFRGDTIY
TRBJ1-1 TRBV28 ASSLWDRGNTEAF
TRBJ2-1 TRBV11-2 ASSLVVQSYNEQF
TRBJ2-3 TRBV7-2 ALGNSASTQY
TRBJ2-1 TRBV18 ASSPSTNNEQF
TRBJ2-4 TRBV19 ASSEPLAKNIQY
TRBJ1-2 TRBV6-5 ASSRDRALGYGYT
TRBJ2-1 TRBV28 ASSQIDRDYNEQF
TRBJ1-4 TRBV7-9 ASSRLQGGGEKLF
TRBJ2-7 TRBV19 ATTRDGAYEQY
TRBJ2-7 TRBV5-4 ASSWDRATSNEQY
TRBJ2-7 TRBV5-6 ASSAGQSYEQY
TRBJ2-7 TRBV9 ASSSRTSGSGEQY
TRBJ1-1 TRBV5-1 ASSSQEMNTEAF
TRBJ1-2 TRBV19 ASTPGATRYGYT
TRBJ2-2 TRBV6-5 ASSWTSASNTGELF
TRBJ1-1 TRBV11-2 ASSLVLYPGPGTHEAF
TRBJ1-1 TRBV7-9 ASSLERMNTEAF
TRBJ1-1 TRBV6-5 ASHKVGATEAF
TRBJ2-1 TRBV29-1 SVVRIAGVDEQF
TRBJ2-1 TRBV29-1 SVKRGAYNEQF
TRBJ2-3 TRBV5-1 ASSSELAGGLNTQY
TRBJ2-3 TRBV11-3 ASSHPYTQY
TRBJ2-2 TRBV7-2 ASGLNGGELF
TRBJ1-5 TRBV25-1 ASSEAGWIQPQH